This TCR beta chain was sequenced for a study of blood T cell repertoires in COVID-19. Study-level information: Whether acute or convalescent, the COVID-19 samples came from the United States, Italy and Spain.

Some clones are missing from TCRdb's copy, which holds only in-frame ones; the method was immunoSEQ multiplex PCR. Of some 300,000 clones listed, about nine tenths are singletons. The receptor was isolated from a woman between 50 and 59 years old with COVID-19, enrolled during active disease. Sequencing was carried out using peripheral blood.

The CDR3 DNA reads as TGTGCCAGTAGTATAGATTCACAGGGGGGCTATGGCTACACCTTC. Translating gives CASSIDSQGGYGYTF. V gene TRBV19 combines with J gene TRBJ1-2; 8 bases map to TRBD1. Germline V lookup: CDR1 LNHDA, CDR2 SQIVND (reference sequence). Trimming at V came to 0 bases and at J to 4 bases, leaving 4 bases not matched to a gene. The CDR3 runs 15 residues.